This paragraph covers one T cell receptor (beta chain) sequence. This sample was included in a study of blood T cell repertoires in COVID-19. How the authors handled the data: For nucleated cells, counts were estimated from reference gene primer amplification. Sequencing used immunoSEQ multiplex PCR; TCRdb keeps in-frame clones, though not all of them. For V, J and clone size, that table is used; D and trimming come from the DNA. The sample consists of about 400,000 clones, approximately 89% of them appearing once. Enrollees, about 18 to 89 years old, lived in fewer than 25 US areas. Allocation to cohorts depended on clinical history reported by the participants. Recovered status in Cohort 3 required two negative PCRs, clearance, or symptom resolution. V dropped 5 bases and J dropped 6; count of bases not matched to a gene: 8. Germline V gene lookup returns CDR1 MNHEY and CDR2 SMNVEV (reference sequence). This CDR3 spans 14 amino acids.

The clonotype was recovered from a woman aged 25 to 45 who had recovered from COVID-19. The chain combines TRBV27 with TRBJ1-2; 8 nucleotides match TRBD1. What was sequenced was PBMCs or T cells enriched from blood (not recorded which). Here the CDR3 reads CASSTGQGYNGYTF. Here the CDR3 DNA reads TGTGCCAGCAGTACTGGACAGGGATATAATGGCTACACCTTC.